A selection of T cell receptor beta chains follows, all from one sample in a study of shared clonotypes between healthy human individuals. Assay: immunoSEQ multiplex PCR; the TCRdb copy retains only in-frame clones and omits some. The table has about 2 million clones, about 95% seen once. The source material was naive CD4+ T cells sorted from blood. The receptors derive from a man between 18 and 35 years old in good health. The CDR3 runs from the conserved cysteine through the conserved F or W. The D gene is left open where the match is weak. Clone size is shown for a subset of rows, as once, few, many or a class of expanded clone.

TRBV19	TRBD2	TRBJ2-1	.	CASSIRSKDAGGPSYNEQFF	TGTGCCAGTAGTATAAGGTCCAAGGATGCGGGAGGGCCTTCGTACAATGAGCAGTTCTTC
TRBV30	.	TRBJ1-5	.	CAWSGKGYQPQHF	TGTGCCTGGAGTGGGAAAGGTTACCAGCCCCAGCATTTT
TRBV4-1	TRBD2	TRBJ2-1	.	CASSQLGLGVNEQFF	TGCGCCAGCAGCCAGCTCGGACTAGGCGTCAATGAGCAGTTCTTC
TRBV28	.	TRBJ1-2	once	CASRANTGFAF	TGTGCCAGCAGAGCCAACACAGGGTTTGCCTTC
TRBV18	TRBD1	TRBJ1-1	.	CASSPGQESTEAFF	TGTGCCAGCTCACCGGGACAGGAGAGCACTGAAGCTTTCTTT
TRBV7-9	TRBD2	TRBJ2-5	.	CASSPRLAVQETQYF	TGTGCCAGCAGCCCCCGGCTAGCGGTCCAAGAGACCCAGTACTTC
TRBV27	.	TRBJ1-3	once	CASSQPHAGSPGNTIYF	TGTGCCAGCAGTCAACCCCACGCAGGGAGCCCTGGAAACACCATATATTTT
TRBV18	TRBD1	TRBJ2-5	.	CASSLSPGTGAAQYF	TGTGCCAGCTCACTCAGCCCCGGGACAGGGGCGGCCCAGTACTTC
TRBV6-5	TRBD1	TRBJ2-7	few	CASSRDSHEQYF	TGTGCCAGCAGCCGGGACAGCCACGAGCAGTACTTC
TRBV7-2	.	TRBJ2-2	.	CASSRIYNTGELFF	TGTGCCAGCAGCCGTATTTACAACACCGGGGAGCTGTTTTTT
TRBV2	TRBD1	TRBJ1-6	.	CASNRRTGESSPLHF	TGTGCCAGCAACAGAAGGACAGGGGAGAGTTCACCCCTCCACTTT
TRBV4-3	.	TRBJ1-2	.	CASSQDPGYTYGYTF	TGCGCCAGCAGCCAAGATCCAGGGTATACCTATGGCTACACCTTC
TRBV4-3	.	TRBJ2-2	.	CASSQARGARTGELFF	TGCGCCAGCAGCCAAGCTAGGGGGGCAAGAACCGGGGAGCTGTTTTTT
TRBV28	.	TRBJ2-7	.	CASSPLREGPSYEQYF	TGTGCCAGCAGTCCCCTTAGAGAGGGCCCCTCCTACGAGCAGTACTTC
TRBV7-9	.	TRBJ2-4	.	CASSLDFHPRHF	TGTGCCAGCAGCTTAGATTTTCACCCGCGGCACTTC
TRBV11-1	.	TRBJ1-6	.	CASSLEGADNYSPLHF	TGTGCCAGCAGCTTAGAAGGGGCAGATAACTATTCACCCCTCCACTTT
TRBV5-1	.	TRBJ2-1	.	CASSSRHRAAPYNEQFF	TGCGCCAGCAGCTCAAGACACAGGGCAGCCCCCTACAATGAGCAGTTCTTC
TRBV4-1	.	TRBJ2-7	.	CASKPLGRNEQYF	TGCGCCAGCAAACCCCTGGGCCGAAACGAGCAGTACTTC
TRBV5-1	TRBD1	TRBJ2-5	.	CASSQGQAYQETQYF	TGCGCCAGCAGCCAAGGACAGGCGTACCAAGAGACCCAGTACTTC
TRBV7-9	.	TRBJ2-7	.	CASSYTVTPLLPSYEQYF	TGTGCCAGCAGCTACACAGTGACGCCTCTACTCCCTTCCTACGAGCAGTACTTC
TRBV27	.	TRBJ1-6	.	CASSWYSPLHF	TGTGCCAGCAGTTGGTATTCACCCCTCCACTTT
TRBV9	TRBD2	TRBJ2-7	.	CASSVPAGDDYEQYF	TGTGCCAGCAGCGTACCAGCGGGAGATGACTACGAGCAGTACTTC
TRBV28	.	TRBJ1-5	.	CASSPATAPPQPQHF	TGTGCCAGCAGCCCGGCGACGGCCCCTCCACAGCCCCAGCATTTT
TRBV5-4	TRBD1	TRBJ2-3	once	CASSAPGQPTTRTDTQYF	TGTGCCAGCAGCGCACCGGGACAGCCAACCACTCGCACAGATACGCAGTATTTT
TRBV14	.	TRBJ2-3	.	CASSPRLGLDTQYF	TGTGCCAGCAGCCCCCGACTGGGCTTGGATACGCAGTATTTT
TRBV18	.	TRBJ2-5	.	CASSPPGWETQYF	TGTGCCAGCTCACCCCCAGGGTGGGAGACCCAGTACTTC
TRBV7-9	TRBD1	TRBJ1-5	.	CASSLDRVSQPQHF	TGTGCCAGCAGCTTGGACAGGGTTAGTCAGCCCCAGCATTTT
TRBV6-5	TRBD1	TRBJ2-2	.	CASWDRGRKGELFF	TGTGCCAGTTGGGACAGGGGTAGAAAGGGGGAGCTGTTTTTT
TRBV30	.	TRBJ1-5	.	CAWSVWGGNQPQHF	TGTGCCTGGAGTGTGTGGGGTGGCAATCAGCCCCAGCATTTT
TRBV2	.	TRBJ1-2	.	CASSELIGNYGYTF	TGTGCCAGCAGTGAATTGATAGGGAACTATGGCTACACCTTC
TRBV15	TRBD1	TRBJ1-2	.	CATSRDYGQGVGGYTF	TGTGCCACCAGCAGAGATTATGGACAGGGGGTAGGTGGCTACACCTTC
TRBV19	TRBD1	TRBJ1-5	.	CASSWGTVSGNQPQHF	TGTGCCAGTAGCTGGGGGACAGTTTCGGGCAATCAGCCCCAGCATTTT
TRBV5-4	TRBD2	TRBJ2-7	once	CASSRLATTPYEQYF	TGTGCCAGCAGCCGACTAGCGACGACCCCCTACGAGCAGTACTTC
TRBV6-1	TRBD1	TRBJ1-1	.	CASSEAKTGPVGTEAFF	TGTGCCAGCAGTGAAGCCAAGACAGGGCCCGTGGGCACTGAAGCTTTCTTT
TRBV5-1	TRBD1	TRBJ2-7	.	CASRNWTGTYEQYF	TGCGCCAGCAGAAACTGGACAGGGACCTACGAGCAGTACTTC
TRBV7-2	.	TRBJ2-5	.	CASSAKETQYF	TGTGCCAGCAGCGCAAAAGAGACCCAGTACTTC
TRBV5-1	TRBD1	TRBJ1-4	.	CASSMSTGGGEKLFF	TGCGCCAGCAGCATGTCGACAGGGGGAGGTGAAAAACTGTTTTTT
TRBV10-1	.	TRBJ1-6	.	CASRRDGNSPLHF	TGCGCCAGCAGGAGGGACGGGAATTCACCCCTCCACTTT
TRBV18	.	TRBJ2-7	.	CASSPGSSYEQYF	TGTGCCAGCTCACCGGGGTCTTCCTACGAGCAGTACTTC
TRBV5-4	.	TRBJ1-5	.	CASSLETNQPQHF	TGTGCCAGCAGCTTGGAAACTAATCAGCCCCAGCATTTT
TRBV6-6	.	TRBJ2-2	.	CASSFRQSLGTGELFF	TGTGCCAGCAGTTTTCGACAGAGCCTGGGGACCGGGGAGCTGTTTTTT
TRBV5-1	.	TRBJ1-2	.	CASSPTENYGYTF	TGCGCCAGCAGCCCCACAGAAAACTATGGCTACACCTTC
TRBV28	.	TRBJ1-1	.	CASSLSAGVGNTEAFF	TGTGCCAGCAGTTTATCGGCAGGGGTTGGGAACACTGAAGCTTTCTTT
TRBV7-2	TRBD2	TRBJ2-3	.	CASSIGLAGRTDTQYF	TGTGCCAGCAGCATAGGACTAGCGGGACGCACAGATACGCAGTATTTT
TRBV2	.	TRBJ1-1	.	CASSEALDTGPYTEAFF	TGTGCCAGCAGTGAAGCGCTGGACACAGGGCCGTACACTGAAGCTTTCTTT
TRBV7-8	.	TRBJ1-5	.	CASSLGGANNQPQHF	TGTGCCAGCAGCTTAGGGGGGGCTAACAATCAGCCCCAGCATTTT